The 6 T cell receptor beta chains below come from one sample, sequenced in a study of neurological immune-mediated disorders. Via MiXCR, TCRdb re-called the 5' RACE reads, giving one row per CDR3 protein. The sample has about 88,000 distinct CDR3 sequences; roughly 4% are singletons. The sequenced sample was PBMCs. These TCRs come from a woman under 30 with multiple sclerosis.

This clonotype was picked up many times. DNA for the CDR3: TGTGCCAGCAGCTCCGGGACAGGGCGAGATACGCAGTATTTT. Amino acid sequence: CASSSGTGRDTQYF. The chain couples TRBV5-6 to TRBJ2-3, with TRBD1 matching 9 bases. Germline V gene lookup returns CDR1 SGHDT and CDR2 YYEEEE. This CDR3 region has 14 residues. The V gene end was trimmed by 3 bases and the J gene end by 5 bases; junction bases not matched to a gene: 4.

Ten or more counts support this clonotype. The chain uses TRBV5-1 and TRBJ2-7; D might be TRBD1 (6 bases). This CDR3 contains 16 residues. Trimming removed 4 bases at V and 3 bases at J, with 20 bases between. Looked up from germline, CDR1 is SGHRS and CDR2 is YFSETQ. In DNA form, the CDR3 reads TGCGCCAGCAGCCTCCCTAATGACAGGTTCCTCTACGAGCAGTACTTC. Protein product: CASSLPNDRFLYEQYF. The full variable domain, in which reference TRBV5-1 and TRBJ2-7 provide the parts outside the CDR3, is KAGVTQTPRYLIKTRGQQVTLSCSPISGHRSVSWYQQTPGQGLQFLFEYFSETQRNKGNFPGRFSGRQFSNSRSEMNVSTLELGDSALYLCASSLPNDRFLYEQYFGPGTRLTVT.

This clonotype was counted at least ten times. The chain combines TRBV7-2 with TRBJ2-7; 9 bases align to TRBD2. This CDR3 is built from 14 residues. The V segment lost 0 bases and the J segment 7 bases; nucleotides outside the gene matches: 4. Germline CDR1 and CDR2: SGHTA and FQGNSA. The CDR3 nucleotides read TGTGCCAGCAGCTTAGCGGGCGGGGGGGCAGAGCAGTACTTC. Protein: CASSLAGGGAEQYF.

This clonotype has a count of ten or more. The CDR3 is CSARTGGAGQPQHF. In DNA form, the CDR3 reads TGCAGTGCTAGAACAGGGGGCGCGGGTCAGCCCCAGCATTTT. The V and J genes are TRBV20-1 and TRBJ1-5; 9 positions match TRBD1. Germline CDR1 DFQATT, CDR2 SNEGSKA (reference sequence). This CDR3 region has 14 residues. The J segment lost 6 bases and the V segment lost 2 bases, leaving 5 bases of the junction unmatched.

This clonotype has ten or more counts. V is TRBV15 and J is TRBJ2-6; D is unresolved. Germline CDR1 is LNHNV and CDR2 is YYDKDF (reference sequence). The CDR3 is made up of 16 amino acids. V dropped 5 bases and J dropped 0 bases, with 11 bases sitting between them. CDR3: CATSFGRSSGANVLTF. CDR3 nucleotides: TGTGCCACCAGCTTCGGACGTAGCTCTGGGGCCAACGTCCTGACTTTC.

This clonotype was recorded many times. The chain carries TRBV9 and TRBJ2-7; D possibly corresponds to TRBD2 (5 bases). The CDR3 covers 15 residues. Germline V lookup: CDR1 SGDLS, CDR2 YYNGEE. Trimming left V 0 bases short and J 1 base short, with 11 bases between. Written as DNA, the CDR3 is TGTGCCAGCAGCGTAGGGGCAACTAGATCCTACGAGCAGTACTTC. Its translation: CASSVGATRSYEQYF.